The source of this T cell receptor beta chain is a study of radiotherapy plus CTLA-4 blockade in lung cancer. Turning to the study itself: Across the patients, objective responses occurred in about 19%, and disease control in roughly 33%. Study results and caveats: Reported findings show early blood T cell clone dynamics, with interferon-beta, best predicted response. Blood-borne expansion of tumor-derived TCR clones followed radiotherapy plus ipilimumab.

For this clone: Its antigen is as yet unknown.

TCRdb's copy holds only in-frame clones and misses some; the assay was immunoSEQ multiplex PCR. This table has tens of thousands of clones, about 85% appearing once. CDR3 length: 14 residues. Germline V gives CDR1 SGHRS, CDR2 YFSETQ. Trimming shortened V by 4 bases and J by 2 bases, and 12 bases separated the two germline ends. CTLA-4 blockade using ipilimumab, together with focal radiation, was received by patients with chemo-refractory metastatic non-small-cell lung cancer. V is TRBV5-1 and J is TRBJ1-1; weak D call: TRBD1 (5 bases). The source is a human donor with non-small cell lung cancer who had a complete response to radiotherapy plus ipilimumab. The starting material was peripheral blood, obtained from a patient treated with radiotherapy plus ipilimumab. In nucleotides, the CDR3 is TGCGCCAGCAGCCAAGGAGGGGCAAACACTGAAGCTTTCTTT. It translates to CASSQGGANTEAFF.